The next 15 T cell receptor beta chains were all read from a single sample in a study of regulatory T cells in long-lasting Graves disease. Building of the TCR beta libraries involved iRepertoire HTBI primers and Arm-PCR of CDR3 regions. Using its own MiXCR run on the multiplex PCR reads, TCRdb lists one record per CDR3 protein. Of 600,000 to 850,000 distinct CDR3 sequences detected, 25% to 35% appear once; the ten largest clones hold 42%. The time point denotes: persistent/refractory GD, antithyroid drugs over 5 years with positive TRAb. PBMC-derived RNA was used for the TCR library. Sequenced here: peripheral blood mononuclear cells (PBMCs), sampled when the disease was refractory, from a patient treated with antithyroid drugs. Receptors were obtained from a female donor with Graves disease.

This clonotype was seen repeatedly, ten times or more. The chain couples TRBV12-3 or TRBV12-4 to TRBJ2-5; the match to TRBD1 covers 7 bases. The V and J ends lost 5 bases and 0 bases, in that order; junction bases with no gene match: 6. This CDR3 comprises 15 residues. CDR3 protein: CASSPLTGYQETQYF. In DNA form, the CDR3 reads TGTGCCAGCAGTCCCTTGACAGGGTACCAAGAGACCCAGTACTTC.

The sample holds many counts of this clonotype. The V call is TRBV12-3 or TRBV12-4, the J call TRBJ1-1; D is ambiguous. The CDR3 is made up of 14 amino acids. The ends were cut back, 0 bases at V and 0 bases at J, with 5 bases in the middle. The CDR3 coding sequence is TGTGCCAGCAGTTTAGCTAGTTTGAACACTGAAGCTTTCTTT. Residues: CASSLASLNTEAFF.

The rearrangement joins TRBV19 to TRBJ1-5, with a tentative D call TRBD1 (6 bases). There are 14 residues in the CDR3. The germline CDR1 and CDR2 sequences are LNHDA and SQIVND (reference sequence). Trimming cost V 1 base and J 7 bases, with 11 bases left between them. The CDR3 protein is CASSIALGGQPQHF. DNA for the CDR3: TGTGCCAGTAGTATAGCCCTAGGGGGGCAGCCCCAGCATTTT.

To note about this clonotype: Since a much larger clone is just one base distant, this may be a read error. The V call is TRBV2, the J call TRBJ1-2; TRBD1 might be the D (6 bases). The germline V gene has CDR1 SNHLY and CDR2 FYNNEI. This CDR3 region has 13 residues. CDR3 in amino acids: CASSASGAHGNTF. CDR3 DNA sequence: TGTGCCAGCAGTGCATCAGGGGCCCATGGCAACACCTTC.

This chain connects TRBV12-3 or TRBV12-4 to TRBJ2-7, with 9 bases that match TRBD1. This CDR3 spans 15 amino acids. Trimming took 0 bases from V and 7 from J; bases not matched to a gene: 7. The CDR3 reads CASSLAQGARGEQYF. DNA of the CDR3: TGTGCCAGCAGTTTAGCACAGGGGGCAAGGGGGGAGCAGTACTTC.

In nucleotides, the CDR3 is TGTGCCAGCAGCTTACAGACAGGGGGCTACTATGGCTACACCTTC. It yields the protein CASSLQTGGYYGYTF. The chain links TRBV7-9 to TRBJ1-2; 10 nucleotides align to TRBD1. The V gene end was trimmed by 2 bases and the J gene end by 3 bases; junction bases not matched to a gene: 3. The CDR3 totals 15 residues. The germline CDR1 and CDR2 sequences are SEHNR and FQNEAQ (reference sequence).

The V gene is TRBV28, the J gene TRBJ1-1; unclear D gene. Germline CDR1 MDHEN, CDR2 SYDVKM. This CDR3 is 15 amino acids long. The V and J ends lost 6 bases and 4 bases respectively, with 18 bases between them. CDR3 sequence: CASSNLAGGSTEAFF. The CDR3 region has the DNA TGTGCCAGCAGCAACCTGGCGGGCGGTTCCACTGAAGCTTTCTTT.

The chain couples TRBV6-9 to TRBJ1-1; perhaps TRBD1 as D (6 bases). Germline V lookup: CDR1 MNHGY, CDR2 SVAAGI. The CDR3 spans 15 residues. V was shortened by 2 bases and J by 4 bases, with 14 bases between the two germline ends. CDR3 DNA sequence: TGTGCCAGCAGTTATGGTTTAGGGGGTAGCACTGAAGCTTTCTTT. Its translation is CASSYGLGGSTEAFF.

This chain connects TRBV9 to TRBJ1-5; perhaps TRBD1 as D (5 bases). From germline, CDR1 is SGDLS and CDR2 YYNGEE. This CDR3 has 13 residues. The ends were cut back, 0 bases at V and 9 bases at J, with 10 bases in the middle. The CDR3 region is CASSVEDDRPQHF. DNA of the CDR3: TGTGCCAGCAGCGTAGAGGATGACAGGCCCCAGCATTTT.

This clonotype was detected many times. The rearrangement joins TRBV6-5 to TRBJ1-1, with D hard to call. Germline V gene sequence: CDR1 MNHEY, CDR2 SVGAGI. The CDR3 runs 12 residues. V dropped 4 bases and J dropped 5 bases, with 8 bases sitting between them. The CDR3 loop is CASSSPQTEAFF. The CDR3 nucleotides read TGTGCCAGCAGTTCCCCCCAAACTGAAGCTTTCTTT.

The gene calls are TRBV7-9 and TRBJ2-2, with unresolved D. Per germline, CDR1 SEHNR and CDR2 FQNEAQ (reference sequence). Between the trimmed V and J ends, which lost 5 bases and 13 bases, there was a span of 11 bases. This CDR3 spans 11 amino acids. The CDR3 bases are TGTGCCAGCAGCGAAACATTGGGGCTGTTTTTT. Its translation: CASSETLGLFF.

V usage is TRBV12-3 or TRBV12-4 and J usage is TRBJ1-5, with D tentatively TRBD1 (6 bases). This CDR3 region has 17 residues. V was clipped by 6 bases and J by 6 bases, with 24 bases between them. The CDR3 reads CASSPGGGRRNGQPQHF. The CDR3 DNA reads as TGTGCCAGCAGCCCCGGGGGGGGGCGGAGGAATGGTCAGCCCCAGCATTTT.

Regarding this clonotype: A much larger clone is a single base away; this may be a read error. The J gene is TRBJ2-5, the V gene TRBV12-3 or TRBV12-4; TRBD1 or TRBD2 may be the D gene (5 bases each). With 5 bases removed from V and 0 bases from J, the gap between germline ends came to 10 bases. This CDR3 region has 14 residues. The CDR3 loop reads CASSPVGHQETQYF. For the CDR3, the DNA is TGTGCCAGCAGTCCCGTGGGACACCAAGAGACCCAGTACTTC.

The gene calls are TRBV6-1 and TRBJ1-1; D gene uncertain. This CDR3 contains 13 residues. V lost 6 bases to trimming and J lost 0 bases, with 8 bases between them. Per germline, CDR1 MNHNS and CDR2 SASEGT. The CDR3 nucleotides are TGTGCCAGCAGGGAAACACTGAACACTGAAGCTTTCTTT. This gives the protein CASRETLNTEAFF.

Notes on this clonotype: A much larger clone lies one base from this, so it may be a read error. V is TRBV12-3 or TRBV12-4 and J is TRBJ1-1, with 7 bases fitting TRBD1. This CDR3 has 12 residues. The V segment lost 4 bases and the J segment 6 bases; nucleotides outside the gene matches: 2. The CDR3: CASSYQGAEAFF. CDR3 in DNA: TGTGCCAGCAGTTATCAGGGGGCTGAAGCTTTCTTT.